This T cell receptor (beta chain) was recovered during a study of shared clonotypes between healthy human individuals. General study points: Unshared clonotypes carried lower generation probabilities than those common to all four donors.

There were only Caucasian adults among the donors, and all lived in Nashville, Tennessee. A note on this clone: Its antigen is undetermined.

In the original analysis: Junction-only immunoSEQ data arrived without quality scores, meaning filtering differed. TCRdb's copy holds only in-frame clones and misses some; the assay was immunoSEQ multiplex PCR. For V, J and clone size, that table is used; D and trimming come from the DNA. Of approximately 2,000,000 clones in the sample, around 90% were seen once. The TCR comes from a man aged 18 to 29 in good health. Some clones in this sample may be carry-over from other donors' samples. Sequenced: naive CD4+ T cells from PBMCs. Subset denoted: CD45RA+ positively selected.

The CDR3 region has the DNA TGTGCCAGCAGTTACCAGACAGGGGGAACATACGAGCAGTACTTC. It encodes CASSYQTGGTYEQYF. The chain employs TRBV6-5 and TRBJ2-7; TRBD1 matches 9 bases. This CDR3 spans 15 amino acids. Germline CDR1 is MNHEY and CDR2 is SVGAGI. V trimming: 2 bases; J trimming: 4 bases; junction bases outside the gene matches: 6.